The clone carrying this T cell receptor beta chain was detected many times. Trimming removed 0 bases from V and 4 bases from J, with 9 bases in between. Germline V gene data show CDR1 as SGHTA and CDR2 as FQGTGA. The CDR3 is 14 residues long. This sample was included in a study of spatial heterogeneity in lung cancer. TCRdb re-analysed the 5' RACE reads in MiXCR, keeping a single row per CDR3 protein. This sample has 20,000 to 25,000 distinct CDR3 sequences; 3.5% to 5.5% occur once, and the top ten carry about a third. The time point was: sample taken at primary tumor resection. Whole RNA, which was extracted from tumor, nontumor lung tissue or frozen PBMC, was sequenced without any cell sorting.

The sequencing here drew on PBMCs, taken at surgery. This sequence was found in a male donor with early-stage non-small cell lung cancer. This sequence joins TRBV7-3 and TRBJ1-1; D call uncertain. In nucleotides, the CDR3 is TGTGCCAGCAGCTTAACAGAGGGAAGCACTGAAGCTTTCTTT. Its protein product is CASSLTEGSTEAFF.